This section outlines one T cell receptor beta chain sequence together with its context. In the original workflow: The assay estimated nucleated cells by amplifying reference gene primers. Generated by immunoSEQ multiplex PCR, the TCRdb table keeps only in-frame clones and is missing some. That table supplies the V and J calls and clone size; D and trimming were determined from the DNA. The sample carries under 250,000 clones, about 84% recorded once. This sample is drawn from a study of blood T cell repertoires in COVID-19. The wider study: Material from acute and convalescent COVID-19 was sourced from the United States, Italy and Spain. In each case, the material was cDNA or gDNA derived from T cells, B-cell-depleted T cells, or PBMCs.

Germline V gene sequence: CDR1 LGHDT, CDR2 YNNKEL (reference sequence). This CDR3 is built from 15 residues. V lost 2 bases to trimming and J lost 2 bases; unmatched junction nucleotides: 3. The chain joins TRBV3-1 (or the pseudogene TRBV3-2) to TRBJ1-3; TRBD1 matches 7 bases. Source material: peripheral blood. The TCR originated in a man older than 75 with acute or convalescent COVID-19. The CDR3 loop is CASSQIQGTGNTIYF. The CDR3 bases are TGTGCCAGCAGCCAAATACAGGGGACTGGAAACACCATATATTTT.